This TCR beta chain is from a study of early T cells in non-severe SARS-CoV-2 infection. From germline, CDR1 is ENHRY and CDR2 SYGVKD. Trimming took 0 bases from V and 0 from J, leaving 3 bases between them. The length of the CDR3 is 14 residues. MiXCR was run by TCRdb on the 5' RACE reads, yielding one entry per CDR3 protein. The sample has about 48,000 distinct CDR3 sequences; more than 4.5% are singletons. The sample holds many counts of this clonotype. The receptor comes from an adult who was a healthcare worker with PCR-confirmed SARS-CoV-2 infection or an uninfected control (not recorded which). Sequencing used whole blood, obtained at baseline. The chain employs TRBV10-3 and TRBJ2-1; no definite D call. CDR3 nucleotide sequence: TGTGCCATCAGTGAGTCGGTCTCCTACAATGAGCAGTTCTTC. Its translation is CAISESVSYNEQFF.